The T cell receptor beta chain described here comes from a study of cytomegalovirus exposure and HLA in healthy donors. PCR used 60 Vbeta primers and 13 Jbeta primers. The table came from immunoSEQ multiplex PCR; TCRdb's copy has only in-frame clones and leaves some out. The sample records 210,000 or so clones, over 75% being singletons. With V trimmed by 0 bases and J by 5 bases, 6 bases remained unmatched. This CDR3 spans 14 amino acids. The germline V gene has CDR1 SQVTM and CDR2 ANQGSEA. It was healthy bone marrow donors who served as donors. This clonotype was obtained from a man between 18 and 35 years old in good health and CMV-seronegative. Sequencing was performed on PBMCs. The gene calls are TRBV29-1 and TRBJ2-5, with 7 positions matching TRBD2. In nucleotides, the CDR3 is TGCAGCGTTGAAGAGGCGGGAGCAGGCGAGACCCAGTACTTC. This codes for CSVEEAGAGETQYF.